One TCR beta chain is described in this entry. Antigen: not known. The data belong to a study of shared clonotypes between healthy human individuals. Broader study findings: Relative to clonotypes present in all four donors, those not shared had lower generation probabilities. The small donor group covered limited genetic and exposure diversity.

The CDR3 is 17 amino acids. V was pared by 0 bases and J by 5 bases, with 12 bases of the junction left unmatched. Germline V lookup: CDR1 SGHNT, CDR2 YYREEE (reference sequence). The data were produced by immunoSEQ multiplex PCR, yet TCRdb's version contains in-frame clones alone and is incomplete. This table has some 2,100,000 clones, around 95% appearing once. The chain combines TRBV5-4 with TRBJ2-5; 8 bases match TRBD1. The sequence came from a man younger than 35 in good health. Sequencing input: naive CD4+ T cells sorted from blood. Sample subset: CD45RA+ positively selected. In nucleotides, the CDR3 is TGTGCCAGCAGCTTGGGATCAGGACAGGGTCGGCGGGAGACCCAGTACTTC. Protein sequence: CASSLGSGQGRRETQYF.